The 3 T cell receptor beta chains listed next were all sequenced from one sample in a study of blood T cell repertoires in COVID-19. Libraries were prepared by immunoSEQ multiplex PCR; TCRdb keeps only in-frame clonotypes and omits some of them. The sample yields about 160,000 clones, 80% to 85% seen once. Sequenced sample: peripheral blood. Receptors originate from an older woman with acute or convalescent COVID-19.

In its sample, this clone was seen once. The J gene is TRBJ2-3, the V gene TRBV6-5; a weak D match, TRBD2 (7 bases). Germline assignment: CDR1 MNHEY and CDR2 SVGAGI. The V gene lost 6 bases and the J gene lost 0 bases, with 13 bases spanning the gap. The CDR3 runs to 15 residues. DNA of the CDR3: TGTGCCAGCAGGGCGGGGGCGGCTAGCACAGATACGCAGTATTTT. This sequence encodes CASRAGAASTDTQYF.

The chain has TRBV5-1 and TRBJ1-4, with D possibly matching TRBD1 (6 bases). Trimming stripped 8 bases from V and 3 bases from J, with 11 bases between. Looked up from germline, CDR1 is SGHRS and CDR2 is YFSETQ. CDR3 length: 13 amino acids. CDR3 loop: CASSDRPNEKLFF. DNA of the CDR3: TGCGCCAGTTCGGACAGACCTAATGAAAAACTGTTTTTT. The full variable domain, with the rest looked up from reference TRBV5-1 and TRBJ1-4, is KAGVTQTPRYLIKTRGQQVTLSCSPISGHRSVSWYQQTPGQGLQFLFEYFSETQRNKGNFPGRFSGRQFSNSRSEMNVSTLELGDSALYLCASSDRPNEKLFFGSGTQLSVL.

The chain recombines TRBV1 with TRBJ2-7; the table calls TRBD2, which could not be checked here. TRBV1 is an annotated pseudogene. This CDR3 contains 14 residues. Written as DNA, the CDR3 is TGCACCAGCAGCTGTAGCGGGGGGGACTACGAGCAGTACTTC. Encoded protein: CTSSCSGGDYEQYF.